A single sample is the source of the 14 T cell receptor beta chains below, sequenced in a study of T cells expressing NK-cell markers. With the 5' RACE reads reprocessed, TCRdb shows one record per CDR3 protein and no DNA. The table counts about 260,000 distinct CDR3 sequences; about 0.4% lies in the top ten. The sample consisted of blood T cells: a sorted CD56 or NKG2C T cell subset, CD4+ or CD8+ T cells, or bulk PBMC T cells (not recorded which). The receptors derive from a man aged 18 to 30 in good health.

J is TRBJ2-2 and V is TRBV4-1; TCRdb's D call, TRBD2, is unchecked because there is no DNA. The V gene's germline CDR1 is MGHRA and CDR2 YSYEKL. The CDR3 runs to 14 residues. The CDR3 sequence: CASSHRDWTGELFF.

This chain joins TRBV29-1 and TRBJ2-3. In germline, CDR1 is SQVTM, CDR2 ANQGSEA. The CDR3 is 13 amino acids. CDR3 region: CSVGEKRTDTQYF.

The rearrangement joins TRBV20-1 to TRBJ1-6. Germline loops: CDR1 DFQATT, CDR2 SNEGSKA (reference sequence). The CDR3 is 14 amino acids. The CDR3: CSAPGISYNSPLHF.

CDR3 in amino acids: CASSQAGGDEQPQHF. The rearrangement links TRBV4-2 to TRBJ1-5. Germline-derived CDR1 and CDR2 are LGHNA and YNFKEQ. The CDR3 covers 15 residues.

J is TRBJ2-1 and V is TRBV20-1; TCRdb's assignment of TRBD2 cannot be checked, as there is no DNA. The CDR3 is 13 amino acids. Germline lookup yields CDR1 DFQATT and CDR2 SNEGSKA (reference sequence). CDR3 in amino acids: CSASIQRDNEQFF.

The CDR3 spells CASSLNRRSGGYTF. The gene calls are TRBV5-1 and TRBJ1-2. Germline V gene data show CDR1 as SGHRS and CDR2 as YFSETQ. CDR3 length: 14 residues.

The chain carries TRBV5-5 and TRBJ2-7; TCRdb's D call of TRBD1 is untestable without DNA. Looked up from germline, CDR1 is SGHKS and CDR2 is YYEKEE (reference sequence). The CDR3 extends over 16 amino acids. The CDR3 spells CASSPPGQGGRYEQYF.

This CDR3 is CASSYVPSQETQYF. This rearrangement joins TRBV6-5 to TRBJ2-5. CDR1 is MNHEY, CDR2 SVGAGI, per germline. The CDR3 sequence is 14 residues long.

The rearrangement links TRBV19 to TRBJ1-4. This CDR3 comprises 21 residues. Germline CDR1 reads LNHDA; CDR2 reads SQIVND (reference sequence). The CDR3 sequence: CASSIDGAALSLHATNEKLFF.

The chain carries TRBV5-6 and TRBJ2-2. CDR1 and CDR2 (germline): SGHDT, YYEEEE. The CDR3 length is 15 residues. The CDR3 region is CASSLEGASYEELFF.

The gene calls are TRBV4-2 and TRBJ2-3; lacking DNA, the TRBD1 call made by TCRdb goes unchecked. CDR3 length equals 15 residues. CDR1 and CDR2 (germline): LGHNA, YNFKEQ. CDR3 sequence: CASSLTTGLTDTQYF.

The rearrangement joins TRBV10-3 to TRBJ2-3; without DNA, the TCRdb call of TRBD2 cannot be checked. The CDR3 extends over 19 amino acids. Germline lookup yields CDR1 ENHRY and CDR2 SYGVKD. This chain's CDR3 is CAISDKGTSGSTGTDTQYF.

The CDR3 loop is CASSKWGDPGANVLTF. This chain connects TRBV19 to TRBJ2-6; TCRdb calls TRBD1, which cannot be checked without DNA. The CDR3 runs 16 residues. The germline V gene encodes CDR1 LNHDA and CDR2 SQIVND (reference sequence).

This CDR3 reads CATSRAYNEQFF. The chain combines TRBV15 with TRBJ2-1. CDR1 and CDR2 (germline): LNHNV, YYDKDF (reference sequence). The CDR3 totals 12 residues.